Below, one T cell receptor beta chain is given with its context. Original processing methods: The assay estimated nucleated cells by amplifying reference gene primers. Profiled with immunoSEQ multiplex PCR; TCRdb holds only in-frame clones, not every one. The D gene and trimming were derived from the DNA, and the V and J assignments and clone size from that table. The sample holds approximately 260,000 clones, approximately 84% seen once. These data originate in a study of blood T cell repertoires in COVID-19. Study in general: Sample material is recorded as cDNA or gDNA derived from T cells, B-cell-depleted T cells, or PBMCs.

Per the germline V gene, CDR1 is LNHDA and CDR2 is SQIVND (reference sequence). The CDR3 is 16 residues long. The junction had 1 base not matched to a gene; V was cut back by 4 bases and J by 0 bases. Individuals drawn from around 25 US areas were about 18 to 89 years old. The sequence was collected from a woman aged 40 to 50 with acute COVID-19. The sample consisted of PBMCs or T cells enriched from blood (not recorded which). The chain employs TRBV19 and TRBJ2-7, with 15 bases fitting TRBD2. This chain's CDR3 is CASSRTSGRASYEQYF. For the CDR3, the DNA is TGTGCCAGTAGTAGGACTAGCGGGAGGGCCTCCTACGAGCAGTACTTC. The entire variable domain, with the rest obtained from reference TRBV19 and TRBJ2-7, is as follows: DGGITQSPKYLFRKEGQNVTLSCEQNLNHDAMYWYRQDPGQGLRLIYYSQIVNDFQKGDIAEGYSVSREKKESFPLTVTSAQKNPTAFYLCASSRTSGRASYEQYFGPGTRLTVT.